This TCR beta chain was documented in a study of shared clonotypes between healthy human individuals. In the study overall: Per-donor plates numbered three CD4 naive, three CD4 memory, two CD8 naive and one CD8 memory. Overall study results and limits: Incomplete sequencing of sorted subsets was indicated by rarefaction despite large depth.

Memory CD4+ cells were the fraction left after CD45RA+ naive selection. Comment on this clone: The antigen remains unidentified.

Each PCR replicate from the sorted subsets contained 150 to 250 ng DNA, which is some 32,000 T cell genomes. Clones were read by immunoSEQ multiplex PCR, and TCRdb kept only the in-frame ones, dropping some. Of some 2.3 million clones listed, over 90% are singletons. This CDR3 has 13 residues. Looked up from germline, CDR1 is KGHSH and CDR2 is LQKENI. Trimming removed 4 bases at V and 5 bases at J, with 8 bases between. This clonotype originated in a man aged 18-30 years in good health. Some clones in this sample may be carry-over from other donors' samples. What was sequenced was naive CD4+ T cells from PBMCs. Regarding subset: CD45RA+ positively selected. The V call is TRBV18, the J call TRBJ1-4, with D hard to call. The CDR3 spells CASSRGVNEKLFF. CDR3 in DNA: TGTGCCAGCTCACGTGGCGTCAATGAAAAACTGTTTTTT.